This T cell receptor beta chain is from a study of beta chain features in type 1 diabetes. All of the isolated RNA was reverse transcribed, so expressed TCRB transcripts were sequenced. Some clones are missing from TCRdb's copy, which holds only in-frame ones; the method was immunoSEQ multiplex PCR. The table has 100,000 to 150,000 clones, approximately 16% seen once. Concerning this clone: Its specificity is not known.

Study conclusions and caveats: Shortening that was moderate but significant affected the TCRB CDR3s of Type 1 diabetes patients in all four CD4+ subsets. PCR may have favored shorter templates equally in patients and controls.

With 5 bases removed from V and 6 bases from J, the gap between germline ends came to 22 bases. CDR1 MNHEY and CDR2 SMNVEV come from the germline V gene (reference sequence). The CDR3 length is 16 residues. The sample consisted of central memory CD4+ T cells from blood. This receptor was identified in a man under 40 with type 1 diabetes. The chain uses TRBV27 and TRBJ2-5; TRBD1 is a possible D gene (6 bases). As DNA, the CDR3 is TGTGCCAGCAGTCTCGCAGGGGCCGCAGAAGTAAAGACCCAGTACTTC. It encodes CASSLAGAAEVKTQYF.